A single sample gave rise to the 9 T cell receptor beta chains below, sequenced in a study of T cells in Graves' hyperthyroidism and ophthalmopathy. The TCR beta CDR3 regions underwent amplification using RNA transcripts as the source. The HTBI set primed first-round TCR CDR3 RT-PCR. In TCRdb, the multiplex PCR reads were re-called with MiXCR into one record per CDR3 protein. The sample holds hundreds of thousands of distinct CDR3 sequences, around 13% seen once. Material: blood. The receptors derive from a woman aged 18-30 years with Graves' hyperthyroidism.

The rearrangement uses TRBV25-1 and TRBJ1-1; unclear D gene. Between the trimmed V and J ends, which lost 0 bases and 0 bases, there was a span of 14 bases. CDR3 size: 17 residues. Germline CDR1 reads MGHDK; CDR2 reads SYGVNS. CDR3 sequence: CASSEYTTRTMNTEAFF. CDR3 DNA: TGTGCCAGCAGTGAATATACCACTCGGACGATGAACACTGAAGCTTTCTTT.

CDR3 DNA sequence: TGTGCCAGCAGCCGACGACTTGCATCTAGCGGTACTAGCACAGATACGCAGTATTTT. Protein sequence: CASSRRLASSGTSTDTQYF. V is TRBV4-2 and J is TRBJ2-3, with TRBD2 matching 7 bases. Trimming at V came to 4 bases and at J to 0 bases, leaving 16 bases not matched to a gene. Germline loops: CDR1 LGHNA, CDR2 YNFKEQ. This CDR3 is built from 19 residues.

CDR3 nucleotides: TGTGCCAGCAGCCCCTCGGTACTAGCCCAACGGGGGACCCAGTACTTC. Translating it yields CASSPSVLAQRGTQYF. The genes are TRBV5-6 and TRBJ2-5; D is perhaps TRBD2 (6 bases). The V gene's germline CDR1 is SGHDT and CDR2 YYEEEE. Trimming stripped 4 bases from V and 7 bases from J, with 23 bases between. The CDR3 consists of 16 residues.

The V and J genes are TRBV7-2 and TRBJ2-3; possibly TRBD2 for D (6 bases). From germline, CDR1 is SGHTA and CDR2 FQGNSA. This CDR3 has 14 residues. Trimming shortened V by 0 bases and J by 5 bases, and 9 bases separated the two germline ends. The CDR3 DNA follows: TGTGCCAGCAGCTTAGCCCGGGGAGGAGATACGCAGTATTTT. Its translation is CASSLARGGDTQYF. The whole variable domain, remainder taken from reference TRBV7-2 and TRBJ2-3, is GAGVSQSPSNKVTEKGKDVELRCDPISGHTALYWYRQSLGQGLEFLIYFQGNSAPDKSGLPSDRFSAERTGGSVSTLTIQRTQQEDSAVYLCASSLARGGDTQYFGPGTRLTVL.

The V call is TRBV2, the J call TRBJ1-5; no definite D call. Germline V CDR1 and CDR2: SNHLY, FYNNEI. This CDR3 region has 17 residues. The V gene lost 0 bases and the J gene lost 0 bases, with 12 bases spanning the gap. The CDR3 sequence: CASSEALGKGSNQPQHF. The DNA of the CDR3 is TGTGCCAGCAGTGAAGCGCTTGGAAAAGGTAGCAATCAGCCCCAGCATTTT.

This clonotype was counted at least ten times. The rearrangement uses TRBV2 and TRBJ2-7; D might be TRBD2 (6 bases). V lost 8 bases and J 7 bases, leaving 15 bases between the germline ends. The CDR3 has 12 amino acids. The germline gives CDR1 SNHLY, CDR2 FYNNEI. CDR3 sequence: CASAGRKTEQYF. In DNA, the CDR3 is TGTGCCAGCGCGGGAAGGAAGACGGAGCAGTACTTC.

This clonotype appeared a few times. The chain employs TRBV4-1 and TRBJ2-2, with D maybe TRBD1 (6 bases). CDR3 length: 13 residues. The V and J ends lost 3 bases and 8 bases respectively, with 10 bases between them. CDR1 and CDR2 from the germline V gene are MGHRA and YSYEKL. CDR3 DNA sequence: TGCGCCAGCAGCCACAGGGGATCGGGGGAGCTGTTTTTT. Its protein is CASSHRGSGELFF.

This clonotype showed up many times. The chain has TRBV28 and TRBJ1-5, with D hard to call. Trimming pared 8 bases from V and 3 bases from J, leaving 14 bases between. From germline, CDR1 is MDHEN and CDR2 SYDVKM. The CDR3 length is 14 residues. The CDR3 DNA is TGTGCCAGCCTGGGCTTCAGGTTCAATCAGCCCCAGCATTTT. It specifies CASLGFRFNQPQHF.

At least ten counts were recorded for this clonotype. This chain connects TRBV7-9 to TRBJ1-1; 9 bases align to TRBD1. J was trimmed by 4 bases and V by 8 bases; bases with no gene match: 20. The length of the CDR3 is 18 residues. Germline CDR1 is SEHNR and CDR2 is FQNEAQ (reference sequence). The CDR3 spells CASADPMGFGQGITEAFF. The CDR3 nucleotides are TGTGCCAGCGCGGACCCGATGGGCTTCGGACAGGGGATCACTGAAGCTTTCTTT.